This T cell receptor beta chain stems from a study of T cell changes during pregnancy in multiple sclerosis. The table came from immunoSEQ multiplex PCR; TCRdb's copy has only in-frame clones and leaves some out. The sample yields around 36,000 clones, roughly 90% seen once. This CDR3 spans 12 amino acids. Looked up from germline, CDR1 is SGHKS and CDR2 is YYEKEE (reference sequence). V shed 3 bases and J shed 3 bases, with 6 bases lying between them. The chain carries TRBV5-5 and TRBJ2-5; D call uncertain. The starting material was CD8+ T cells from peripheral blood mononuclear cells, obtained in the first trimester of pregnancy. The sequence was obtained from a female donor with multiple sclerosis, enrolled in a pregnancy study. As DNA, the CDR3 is TGTGCCAGCAGCTCGCAGGAAGAGACCCAGTACTTC. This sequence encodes CASSSQEETQYF.